These 12 T cell receptor beta chains share one sample of origin, sequenced in a study of CD8+CD57+ T cells in acquired aplastic anemia. The authors sequenced patients whose flow cytometry had shown CD8+CD57+ cell expansion. Genomic DNA constituted the template upon which TCR beta VDJ and CDR3 profiling was performed. TCRdb recomputed calls from the reads with MiXCR, one row per CDR3 protein. The data contain about 150,000 distinct CDR3 sequences, less than 60% of them singletons. The sample comprised sorted CD4+, CD8+, or CD8+CD57+ T cells (not recorded which) from PBMCs. The receptor source for this set is a human donor with aplastic anemia.

A note on this clonotype: One end of the junction is discordant with germline, which a read error may explain. This chain uses TRBV10-3 with TRBJ2-3; D not resolved. The CDR3 is 15 amino acids. From germline, CDR1 is ENHRY and CDR2 SYGVKD. In DNA, the CDR3 is TGTGCCAGCAGTGAGTGGGGTGGGTGGGCAGATACGCAGTATTTT. The encoded protein is CASSEWGGWADTQYF.

The gene calls are TRBV12-3 or TRBV12-4 and TRBJ2-3; 7 nucleotides line up with TRBD2. The CDR3 length is 16 residues. Germline trimming cut 3 bases from V and 10 bases from J; bases unmatched to any gene: 16. The CDR3 sequence: CASSLSSGSGGGAQYF. CDR3 nucleotide sequence: TGTGCCAGCAGTTTGTCTTCGGGATCGGGGGGAGGGGCGCAGTATTTT.

The chain has TRBV20-1 and TRBJ2-7, with 14 positions matching TRBD2. Trimming removed 5 bases from V and 7 bases from J; junction bases left unmatched: 10. The germline gives CDR1 DFQATT, CDR2 SNEGSKA (reference sequence). The CDR3 has 15 amino acids. This chain's CDR3 is CSAFRLAGGPGEQYF. CDR3 DNA sequence: TGCAGTGCTTTTCGACTAGCGGGAGGGCCAGGTGAGCAGTACTTC.

This clonotype was found a few times. The rearrangement links TRBV4-2 to TRBJ2-1; 14 nucleotides match TRBD2. Germline CDR1 reads LGHNA; CDR2 reads YNFKEQ. There are 20 residues in the CDR3. V was clipped by 2 bases and J by 2 bases; unmatched bases: 11. The CDR3 reads CASSQRLAGGPEMTYNEQFF. The CDR3 DNA sequence: TGTGCCAGCAGCCAACGACTAGCGGGGGGGCCCGAAATGACCTACAATGAGCAGTTCTTC.

The chain is built from TRBV20-1 and TRBJ2-6; 9 bases match TRBD2. Germline V CDR1 and CDR2: DFQATT, SNEGSKA (reference sequence). This CDR3 has 15 residues. Trimming at V came to 0 bases and at J to 5 bases, leaving 2 bases not matched to a gene. DNA for the CDR3: TGCAGTGCTAGAGAGCGGGGGGGTCGGGCCAACGTCCTGACTTTC. It encodes CSARERGGRANVLTF.

The V gene is TRBV9, the J gene TRBJ2-7; 8 bases are shared with TRBD1. The CDR3 extends over 15 amino acids. From germline, CDR1 is SGDLS and CDR2 YYNGEE. With 4 bases clipped from V and 3 bases from J, the junction kept 9 bases outside the gene matches. For the CDR3, the DNA is TGTGCCAGCAGCTTCCCACCAGGACAGGGCTACGAGCAGTACTTC. Amino acid sequence: CASSFPPGQGYEQYF.

This clonotype was seen repeatedly, ten times or more. The chain recombines TRBV5-1 with TRBJ1-2; 8 bases align to TRBD1. The CDR3 has 14 residues. Germline trimming cut 3 bases from V and 1 base from J; bases unmatched to any gene: 2. CDR1 SGHRS and CDR2 YFSETQ come from the germline V gene. CDR3 DNA sequence: TGCGCCAGCAGCTCGGACAGGGTTAACTATGGCTACACCTTC. Its protein is CASSSDRVNYGYTF.

This clonotype came up many times. The V call is TRBV24-1, the J call TRBJ1-1; D not certain. The CDR3 runs 15 residues. CDR1 is KGHDR and CDR2 is SFDVKD in the germline V gene. V was cut by 4 bases and J by 5 bases, with 16 bases left in between. CDR3 sequence: CATSDPRGGRTEAFF. CDR3 bases: TGTGCCACCAGTGACCCCCGGGGAGGAAGGACTGAAGCTTTCTTT.

This clonotype was detected only once. This chain joins TRBV3-1 and TRBJ2-7, with D tentatively TRBD2 (6 bases). The ends were cut back, 1 base at V and 4 bases at J, with 14 bases in the middle. From germline, CDR1 is LGHDT and CDR2 YNNKEL (reference sequence). This CDR3 has 15 amino acids. CDR3 DNA: TGTGCCAGCAGCCAAGGTCGACCAGGGAGGTACGAGCAGTACTTC. Its translation is CASSQGRPGRYEQYF.

V is TRBV7-3 and J is TRBJ2-3; no definite D call. This CDR3 is 11 amino acids long. Germline lookup yields CDR1 SGHTA and CDR2 FQGTGA. Trimming removed 4 bases at V and 6 bases at J, with 5 bases between. The CDR3 nucleotides are TGTGCCAGCAGCTCACGGGATACGCAGTATTTT. Encoded protein: CASSSRDTQYF.

The V call is TRBV5-8, the J call TRBJ1-2; 7 nucleotides align to TRBD1. The length of the CDR3 is 15 residues. Germline lookup yields CDR1 SGHTS and CDR2 YDEGEE. J lost 0 bases, V lost 3 bases, and 5 bases had no gene match. CDR3: CASSYGQAPNYGYTF. The CDR3 bases are TGTGCCAGCAGCTACGGACAGGCACCTAACTATGGCTACACCTTC.

This rearrangement joins TRBV9 to TRBJ2-7, with D tentatively TRBD1 (6 bases). This CDR3 comprises 17 residues. V was clipped by 1 base and J by 2 bases, with 19 bases between them. Germline V CDR1 and CDR2: SGDLS, YYNGEE. The CDR3 region is CASSVHGDISYPYEQYF. The CDR3 nucleotides read TGTGCCAGCAGCGTACACGGGGACATTAGTTATCCCTACGAGCAGTACTTC.